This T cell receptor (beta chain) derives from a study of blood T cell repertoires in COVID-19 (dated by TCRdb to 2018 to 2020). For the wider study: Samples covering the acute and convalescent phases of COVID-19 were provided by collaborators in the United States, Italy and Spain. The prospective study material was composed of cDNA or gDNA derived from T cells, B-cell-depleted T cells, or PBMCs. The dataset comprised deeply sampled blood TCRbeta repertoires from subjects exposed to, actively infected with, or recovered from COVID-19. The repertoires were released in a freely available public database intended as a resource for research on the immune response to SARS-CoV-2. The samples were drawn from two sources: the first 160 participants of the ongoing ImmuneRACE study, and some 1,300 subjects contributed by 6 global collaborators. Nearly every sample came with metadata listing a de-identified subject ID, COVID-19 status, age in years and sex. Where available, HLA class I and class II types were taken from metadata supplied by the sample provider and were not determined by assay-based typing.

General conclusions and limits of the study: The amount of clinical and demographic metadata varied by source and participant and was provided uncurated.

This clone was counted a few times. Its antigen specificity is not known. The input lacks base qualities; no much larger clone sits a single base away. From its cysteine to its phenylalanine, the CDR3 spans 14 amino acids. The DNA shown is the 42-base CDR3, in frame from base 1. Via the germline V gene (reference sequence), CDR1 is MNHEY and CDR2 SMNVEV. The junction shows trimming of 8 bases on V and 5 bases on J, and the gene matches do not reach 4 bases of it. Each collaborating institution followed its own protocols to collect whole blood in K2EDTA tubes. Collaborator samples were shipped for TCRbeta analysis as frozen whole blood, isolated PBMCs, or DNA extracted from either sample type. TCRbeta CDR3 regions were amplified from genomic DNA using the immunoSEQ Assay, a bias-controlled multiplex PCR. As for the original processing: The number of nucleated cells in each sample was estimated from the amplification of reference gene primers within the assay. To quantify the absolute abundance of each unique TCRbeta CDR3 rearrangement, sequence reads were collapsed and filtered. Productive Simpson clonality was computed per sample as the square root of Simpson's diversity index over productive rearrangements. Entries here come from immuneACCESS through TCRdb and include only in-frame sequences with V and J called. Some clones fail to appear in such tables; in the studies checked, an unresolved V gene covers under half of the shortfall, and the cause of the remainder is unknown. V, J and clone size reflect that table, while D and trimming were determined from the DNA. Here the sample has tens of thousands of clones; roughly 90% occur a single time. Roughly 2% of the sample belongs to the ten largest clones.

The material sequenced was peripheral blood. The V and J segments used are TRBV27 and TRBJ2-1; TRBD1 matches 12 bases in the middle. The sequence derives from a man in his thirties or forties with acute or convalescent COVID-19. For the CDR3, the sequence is CASGDRGPNNEQFF. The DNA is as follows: TGTGCCAGCGGGGACAGGGGGCCGAACAATGAGCAGTTCTTC.